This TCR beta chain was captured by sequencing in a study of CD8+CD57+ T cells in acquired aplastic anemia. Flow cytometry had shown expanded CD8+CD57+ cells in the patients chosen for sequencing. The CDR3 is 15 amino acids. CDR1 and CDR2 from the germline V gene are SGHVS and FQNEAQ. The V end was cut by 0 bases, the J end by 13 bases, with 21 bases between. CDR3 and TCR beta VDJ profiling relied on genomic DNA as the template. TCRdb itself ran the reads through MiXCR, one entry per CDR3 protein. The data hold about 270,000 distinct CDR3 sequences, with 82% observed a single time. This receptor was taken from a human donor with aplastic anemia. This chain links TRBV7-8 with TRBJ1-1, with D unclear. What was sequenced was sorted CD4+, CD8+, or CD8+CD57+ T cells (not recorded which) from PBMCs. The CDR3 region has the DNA TGTGCCAGCAGCTTAGCTCTGGCACCCGACACTCAGTATTTCTTT. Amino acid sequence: CASSLALAPDTQYFF. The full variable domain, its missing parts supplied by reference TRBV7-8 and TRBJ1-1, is GAGVSQSPRYKVAKRGQDVALRCDPISGHVSLFWYQQALGQGPEFLTYFQNEAQLDKSGLPSDRFFAERPEGSVSTLKIQRTQQEDSAVYLCASSLALAPDTQYFFGQGTRLTVV.